This record covers a single TCR beta chain. Its antigen is unknown. The sample comes from a study of T cell repertoires in cytomegalovirus infection. The wider study: HLA-C-restricted CMV epitopes, recently identified, and well-studied HLA-B-restricted ones were used by the study. Indications of both CMV infection and matching HLA type were provided by public TCR beta signatures. Regarding the study as a whole: CMV-specific HLA-C-restricted TCR beta clonotypes dominated the ex vivo response.

TCRdb re-derived calls from the reads in MiXCR, one entry per CDR3 protein. The table lists some 900,000 distinct CDR3 sequences, about 30% of them singletons, with 9.5% to 15% in the top ten. Material: cultured CD8+ T cells from PBMCs, obtained from culture after CMV antigen stimulation. The receptor was derived from a human donor in good health (CMV status not recorded). Some clones in this sample may be carry-over from other donors' samples.

CDR3 residues: CASSLAIGDNQPQHF. The CDR3 region has the DNA TGTGCCAGCAGCTTAGCGATCGGGGATAATCAGCCCCAGCATTTT. The chain has TRBV7-6 and TRBJ1-5; the D is unclear. V dropped 0 bases and J dropped 4 bases, with 10 bases sitting between them. The CDR3 totals 15 residues. Germline CDR1 SGHVS, CDR2 FNYEAQ.